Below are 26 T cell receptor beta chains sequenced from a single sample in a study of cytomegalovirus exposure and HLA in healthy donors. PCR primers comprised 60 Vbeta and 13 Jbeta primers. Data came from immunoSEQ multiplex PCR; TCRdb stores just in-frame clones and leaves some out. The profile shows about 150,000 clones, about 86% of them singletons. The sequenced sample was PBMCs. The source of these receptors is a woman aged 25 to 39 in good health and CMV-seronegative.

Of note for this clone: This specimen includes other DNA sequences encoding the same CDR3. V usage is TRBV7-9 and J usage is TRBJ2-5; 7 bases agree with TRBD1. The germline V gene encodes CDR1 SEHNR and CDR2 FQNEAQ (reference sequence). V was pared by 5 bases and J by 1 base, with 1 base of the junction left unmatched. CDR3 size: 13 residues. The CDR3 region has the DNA TGTGCCAGCAGCAGGGACAGCCAAGAGACCCAGTACTTC. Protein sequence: CASSRDSQETQYF.

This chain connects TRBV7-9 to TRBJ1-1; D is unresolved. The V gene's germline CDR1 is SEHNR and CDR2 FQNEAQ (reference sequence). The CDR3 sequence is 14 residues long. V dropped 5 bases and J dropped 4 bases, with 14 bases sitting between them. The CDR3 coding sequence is TGTGCCAGCAGCCCAGACGGTACAGCCACTGAAGCTTTCTTT. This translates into CASSPDGTATEAFF.

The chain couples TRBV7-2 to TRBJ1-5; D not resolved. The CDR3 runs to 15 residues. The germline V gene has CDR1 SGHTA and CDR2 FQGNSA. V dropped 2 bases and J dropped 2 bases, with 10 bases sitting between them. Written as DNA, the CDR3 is TGTGCCAGCAGCTTAAGTGTACTAGGCAATCAGCCCCAGCATTTT. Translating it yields CASSLSVLGNQPQHF.

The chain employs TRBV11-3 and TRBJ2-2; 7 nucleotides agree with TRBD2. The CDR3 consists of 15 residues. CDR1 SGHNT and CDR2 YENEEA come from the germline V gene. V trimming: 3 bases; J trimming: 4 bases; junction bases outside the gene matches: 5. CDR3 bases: TGTGCCAGCAGCTTTCAAACGGGAGGCACCGGGGAGCTGTTTTTT. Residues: CASSFQTGGTGELFF.

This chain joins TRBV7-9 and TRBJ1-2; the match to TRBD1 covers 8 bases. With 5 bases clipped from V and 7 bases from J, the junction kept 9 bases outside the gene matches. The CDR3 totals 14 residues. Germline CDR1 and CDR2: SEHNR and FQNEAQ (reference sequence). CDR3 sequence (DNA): TGTGCCAGCAGCCCCGGGCCTCAGGGGGCTGGCTACACCTTC. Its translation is CASSPGPQGAGYTF.

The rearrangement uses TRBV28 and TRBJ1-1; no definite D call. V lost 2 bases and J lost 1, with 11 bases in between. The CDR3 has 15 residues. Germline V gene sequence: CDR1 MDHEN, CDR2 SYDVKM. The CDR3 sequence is CASSLLIRRNTEAFF. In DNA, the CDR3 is TGTGCCAGCAGTTTACTTATCCGGAGGAACACTGAAGCTTTCTTT.

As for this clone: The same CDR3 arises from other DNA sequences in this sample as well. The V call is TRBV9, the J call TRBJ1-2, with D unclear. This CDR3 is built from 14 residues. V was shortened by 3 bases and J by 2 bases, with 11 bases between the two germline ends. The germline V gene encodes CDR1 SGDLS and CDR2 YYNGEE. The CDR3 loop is CASSGRGRNYGYTF. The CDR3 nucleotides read TGTGCCAGCAGCGGTCGAGGGAGAAACTATGGCTACACCTTC.

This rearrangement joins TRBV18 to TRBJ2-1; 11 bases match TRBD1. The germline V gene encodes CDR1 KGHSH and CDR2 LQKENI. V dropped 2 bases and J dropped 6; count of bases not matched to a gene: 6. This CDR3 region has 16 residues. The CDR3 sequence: CASSPAGQGAGNEQFF. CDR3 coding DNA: TGTGCCAGCTCACCAGCCGGACAGGGGGCAGGCAATGAGCAGTTCTTC.

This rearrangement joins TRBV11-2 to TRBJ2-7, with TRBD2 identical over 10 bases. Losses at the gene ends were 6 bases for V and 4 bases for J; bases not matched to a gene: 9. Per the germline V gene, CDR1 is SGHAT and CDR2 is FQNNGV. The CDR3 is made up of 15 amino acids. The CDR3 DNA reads TGTGCCAGCAGTTCCGGACTAGCGGATCGATACGAGCAGTACTTC. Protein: CASSSGLADRYEQYF.

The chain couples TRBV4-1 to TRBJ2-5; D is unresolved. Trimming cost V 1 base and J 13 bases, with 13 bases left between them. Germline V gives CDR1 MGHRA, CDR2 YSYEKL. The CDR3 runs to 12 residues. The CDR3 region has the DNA TGCGCCAGCAGCCAAGTTCACGGTGCTCTGTACTTC. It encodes CASSQVHGALYF.

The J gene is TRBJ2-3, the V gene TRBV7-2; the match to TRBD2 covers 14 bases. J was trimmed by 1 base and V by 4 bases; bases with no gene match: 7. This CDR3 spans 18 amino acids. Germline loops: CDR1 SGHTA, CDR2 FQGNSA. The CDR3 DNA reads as TGTGCCAGCAGCTCGGGACTAGCGGGAGAGTTGGGCACAGATACGCAGTATTTT. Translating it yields CASSSGLAGELGTDTQYF.

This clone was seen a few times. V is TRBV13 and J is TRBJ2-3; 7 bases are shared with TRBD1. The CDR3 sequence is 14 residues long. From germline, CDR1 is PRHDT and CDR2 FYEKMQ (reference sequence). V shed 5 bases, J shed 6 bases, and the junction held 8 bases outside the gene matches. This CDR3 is CASSQAQGSDTQYF. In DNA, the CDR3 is TGTGCCAGCAGCCAAGCACAGGGGTCCGATACGCAGTATTTT.

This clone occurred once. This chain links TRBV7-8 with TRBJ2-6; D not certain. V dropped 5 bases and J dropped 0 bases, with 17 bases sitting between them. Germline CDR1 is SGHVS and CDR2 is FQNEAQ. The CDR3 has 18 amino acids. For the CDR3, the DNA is TGTGCCAGCAGCCTATCGAAAGCACTTAGCTCTGGGGCCAACGTCCTGACTTTC. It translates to CASSLSKALSSGANVLTF.

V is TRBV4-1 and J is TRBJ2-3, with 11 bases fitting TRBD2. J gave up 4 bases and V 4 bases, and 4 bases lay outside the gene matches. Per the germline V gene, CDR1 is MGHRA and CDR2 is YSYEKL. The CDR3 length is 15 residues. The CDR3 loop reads CASSLLAGEADTQYF. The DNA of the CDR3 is TGCGCCAGCAGCCTACTAGCGGGAGAGGCAGATACGCAGTATTTT.

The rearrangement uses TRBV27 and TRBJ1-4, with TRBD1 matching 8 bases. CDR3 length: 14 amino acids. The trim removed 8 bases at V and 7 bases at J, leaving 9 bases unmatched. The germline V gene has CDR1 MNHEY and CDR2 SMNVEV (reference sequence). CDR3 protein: CASADGQGSEKLFF. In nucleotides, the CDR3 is TGTGCCAGCGCGGACGGACAGGGAAGTGAAAAACTGTTTTTT.

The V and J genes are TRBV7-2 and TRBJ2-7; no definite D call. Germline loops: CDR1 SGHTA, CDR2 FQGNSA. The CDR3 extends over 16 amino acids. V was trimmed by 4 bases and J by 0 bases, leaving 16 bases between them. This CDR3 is CASSSNPLSSSYEQYF. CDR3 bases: TGTGCCAGCAGCTCCAACCCTTTATCGAGCTCCTACGAGCAGTACTTC.

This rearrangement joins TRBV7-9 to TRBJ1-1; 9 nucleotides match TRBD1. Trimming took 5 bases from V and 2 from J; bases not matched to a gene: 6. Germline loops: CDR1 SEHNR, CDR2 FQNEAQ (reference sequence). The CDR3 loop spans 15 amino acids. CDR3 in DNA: TGTGCCAGCAGCCCGCGGACAGGGGATAACACTGAAGCTTTCTTT. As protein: CASSPRTGDNTEAFF.

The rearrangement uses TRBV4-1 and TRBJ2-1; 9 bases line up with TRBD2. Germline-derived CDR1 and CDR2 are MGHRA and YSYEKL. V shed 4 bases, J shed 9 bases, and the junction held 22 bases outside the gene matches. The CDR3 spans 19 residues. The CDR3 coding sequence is TGCGCCAGCAGCCCCCCCGGTAGCGGGAGCTTTTTGGCCCGTGGTGAGCAGTTCTTC. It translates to CASSPPGSGSFLARGEQFF.

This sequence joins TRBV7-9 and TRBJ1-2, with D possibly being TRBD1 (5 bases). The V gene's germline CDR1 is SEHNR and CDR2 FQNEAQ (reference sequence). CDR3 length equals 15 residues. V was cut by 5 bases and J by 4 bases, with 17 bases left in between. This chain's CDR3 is CASSPQGLFAYGYTF. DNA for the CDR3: TGTGCCAGCAGCCCTCAGGGCTTATTTGCCTATGGCTACACCTTC.

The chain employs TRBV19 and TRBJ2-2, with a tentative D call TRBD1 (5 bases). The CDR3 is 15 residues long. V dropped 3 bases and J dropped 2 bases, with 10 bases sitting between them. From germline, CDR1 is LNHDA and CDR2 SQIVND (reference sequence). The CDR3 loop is CASSMRQGNTGELFF. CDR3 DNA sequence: TGTGCCAGTAGTATGCGTCAGGGCAACACCGGGGAGCTGTTTTTT. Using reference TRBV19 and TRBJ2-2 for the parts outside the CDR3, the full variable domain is DGGITQSPKYLFRKEGQNVTLSCEQNLNHDAMYWYRQDPGQGLRLIYYSQIVNDFQKGDIAEGYSVSREKKESFPLTVTSAQKNPTAFYLCASSMRQGNTGELFFGEGSRLTVL.

The CDR3 loop is CASRHSPGELFF. In nucleotides, the CDR3 is TGTGCCAGCAGGCACTCGCCCGGGGAGCTGTTTTTT. The chain combines TRBV6-5 with TRBJ2-2; D is unresolved. The germline V gene has CDR1 MNHEY and CDR2 SVGAGI. This CDR3 is built from 12 residues. Trimming pared 6 bases from V and 6 bases from J, leaving 8 bases between.

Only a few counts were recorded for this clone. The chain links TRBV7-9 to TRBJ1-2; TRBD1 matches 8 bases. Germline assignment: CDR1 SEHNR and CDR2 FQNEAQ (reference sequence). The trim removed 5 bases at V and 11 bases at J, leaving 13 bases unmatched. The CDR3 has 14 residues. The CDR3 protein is CASSRRATGDLYTF. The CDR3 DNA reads TGTGCCAGCAGCCGAAGGGCGACAGGGGATTTATACACCTTC.

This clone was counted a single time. CDR3 amino acids: CAWSGGHFNYGYTF. The CDR3 DNA sequence: TGTGCCTGGAGTGGGGGACACTTTAACTATGGCTACACCTTC. The chain couples TRBV30 to TRBJ1-2, with a weak D call TRBD1 (6 bases). Trimming cost V 1 base and J 1 base, with 10 bases left between them. The germline CDR1 and CDR2 sequences are GTSNPN and SVGIG (reference sequence). The CDR3 contains 14 residues.

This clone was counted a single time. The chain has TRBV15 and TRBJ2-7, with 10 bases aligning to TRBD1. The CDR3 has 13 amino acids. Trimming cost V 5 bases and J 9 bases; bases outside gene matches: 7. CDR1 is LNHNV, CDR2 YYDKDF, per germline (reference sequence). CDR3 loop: CATSRSGDRGQYF. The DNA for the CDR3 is TGTGCCACCAGCCGGAGTGGGGACAGGGGGCAGTACTTC.

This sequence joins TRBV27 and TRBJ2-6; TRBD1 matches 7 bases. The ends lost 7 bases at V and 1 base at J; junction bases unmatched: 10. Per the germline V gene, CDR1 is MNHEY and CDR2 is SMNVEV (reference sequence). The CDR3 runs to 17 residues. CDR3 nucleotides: TGTGCCAGCACCCCGACAGGGATTTTATCTGGGGCCAACGTCCTGACTTTC. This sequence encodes CASTPTGILSGANVLTF.

The CDR3 DNA sequence: TGTGCCAGCAGCTGGACAGGGGGTGGCTACACCTTC. Translated: CASSWTGGGYTF. The rearrangement uses TRBV7-2 and TRBJ1-2; 10 nucleotides match TRBD1. The CDR3 has 12 amino acids. Trimming took 4 bases from V and 7 from J; bases not matched to a gene: 0. CDR1 is SGHTA, CDR2 FQGNSA, per germline.